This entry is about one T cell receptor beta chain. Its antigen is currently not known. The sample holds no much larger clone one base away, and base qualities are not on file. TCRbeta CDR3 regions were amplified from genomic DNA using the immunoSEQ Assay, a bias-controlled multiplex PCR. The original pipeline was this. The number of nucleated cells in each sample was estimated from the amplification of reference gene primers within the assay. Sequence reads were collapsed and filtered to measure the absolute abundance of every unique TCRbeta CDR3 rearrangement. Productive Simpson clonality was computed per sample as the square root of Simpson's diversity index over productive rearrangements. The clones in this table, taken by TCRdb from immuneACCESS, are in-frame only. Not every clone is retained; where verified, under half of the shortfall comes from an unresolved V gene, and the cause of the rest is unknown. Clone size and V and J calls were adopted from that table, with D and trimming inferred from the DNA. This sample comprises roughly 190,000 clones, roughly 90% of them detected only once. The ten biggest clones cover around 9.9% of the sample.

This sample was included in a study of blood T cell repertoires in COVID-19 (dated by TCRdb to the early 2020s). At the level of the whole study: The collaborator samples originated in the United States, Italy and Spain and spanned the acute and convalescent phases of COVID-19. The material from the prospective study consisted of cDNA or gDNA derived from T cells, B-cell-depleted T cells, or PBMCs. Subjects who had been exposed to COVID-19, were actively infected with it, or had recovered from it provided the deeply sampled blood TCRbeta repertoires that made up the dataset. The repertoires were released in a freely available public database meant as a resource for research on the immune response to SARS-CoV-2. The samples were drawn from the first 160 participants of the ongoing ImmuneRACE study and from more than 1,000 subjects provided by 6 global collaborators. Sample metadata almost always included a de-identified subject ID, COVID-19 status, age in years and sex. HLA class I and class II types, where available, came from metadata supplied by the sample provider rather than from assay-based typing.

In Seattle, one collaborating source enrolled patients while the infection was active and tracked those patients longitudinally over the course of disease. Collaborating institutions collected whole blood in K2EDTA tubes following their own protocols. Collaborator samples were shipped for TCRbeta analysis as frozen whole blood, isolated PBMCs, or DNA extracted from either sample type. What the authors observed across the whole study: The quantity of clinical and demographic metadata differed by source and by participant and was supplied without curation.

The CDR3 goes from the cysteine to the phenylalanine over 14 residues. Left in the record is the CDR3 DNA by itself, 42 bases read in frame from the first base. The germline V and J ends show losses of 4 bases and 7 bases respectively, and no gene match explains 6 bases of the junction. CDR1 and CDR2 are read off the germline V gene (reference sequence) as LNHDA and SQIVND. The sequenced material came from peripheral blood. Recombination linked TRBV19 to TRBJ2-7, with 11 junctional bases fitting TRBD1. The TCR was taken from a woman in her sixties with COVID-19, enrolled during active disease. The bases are TGTGCCAGTAGTACTACCGGGACAGGGGGGGAGCAGTACTTC. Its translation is CASSTTGTGGEQYF.